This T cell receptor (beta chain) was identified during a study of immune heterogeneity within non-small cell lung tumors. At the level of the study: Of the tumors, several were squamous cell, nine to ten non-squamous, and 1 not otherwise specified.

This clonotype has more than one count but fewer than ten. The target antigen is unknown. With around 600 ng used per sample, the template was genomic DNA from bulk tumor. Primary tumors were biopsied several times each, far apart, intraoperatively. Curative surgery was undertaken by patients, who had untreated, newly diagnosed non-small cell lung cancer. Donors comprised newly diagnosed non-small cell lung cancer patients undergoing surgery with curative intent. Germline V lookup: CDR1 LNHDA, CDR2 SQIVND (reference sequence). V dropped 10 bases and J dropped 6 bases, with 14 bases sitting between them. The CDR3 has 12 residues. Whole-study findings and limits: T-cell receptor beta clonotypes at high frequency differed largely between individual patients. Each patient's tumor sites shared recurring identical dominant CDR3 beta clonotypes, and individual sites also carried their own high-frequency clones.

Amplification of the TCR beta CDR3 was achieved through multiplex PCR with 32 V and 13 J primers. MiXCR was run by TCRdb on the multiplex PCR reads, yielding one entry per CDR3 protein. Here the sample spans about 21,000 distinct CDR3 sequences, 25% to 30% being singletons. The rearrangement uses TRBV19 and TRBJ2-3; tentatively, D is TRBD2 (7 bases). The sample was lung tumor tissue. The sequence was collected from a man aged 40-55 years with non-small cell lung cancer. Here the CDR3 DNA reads TGTGCCACTCGGACAGCGGGGGATACGCAGTATTTT. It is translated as CATRTAGDTQYF. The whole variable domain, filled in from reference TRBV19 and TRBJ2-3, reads DGGITQSPKYLFRKEGQNVTLSCEQNLNHDAMYWYRQDPGQGLRLIYYSQIVNDFQKGDIAEGYSVSREKKESFPLTVTSAQKNPTAFYLCATRTAGDTQYFGPGTRLTVL.